A selection of T cell receptor beta chains follows, all from one sample in a study of T cell responses to AZD1222 COVID-19 vaccine. Sequencing was performed with immunoSEQ multiplex PCR; in TCRdb, only in-frame clones are kept and a portion is missing. The data contain under 150,000 clones, about 92% of them singletons. The source was peripheral blood, collected on day 0 of AZD1222 vaccination. Receptors were obtained from an adult in good health. CDR3s include the opening cysteine and the closing phenylalanine or tryptophan. Each record gives: V gene, D gene, clone size, J gene, CDR3 DNA, CDR3 protein. The D gene is left open where the match is weak. A row's size may be missing; if present it is once, few, many or a size class.

V gene: TRBV21-1; D gene: -; clone size: -; J gene: TRBJ1-2; CDR3 DNA: TGTGCCGTCAGACAGGGGGCGCATGGCTACACCTTC; CDR3 protein: CAVRQGAHGYTF
V gene: TRBV11-2; D gene: -; clone size: once; J gene: TRBJ2-7; CDR3 DNA: TGTGCCAGCAGCTTTGGCGGACTATCCTACGAGCAGTACTTC; CDR3 protein: CASSFGGLSYEQYF
V gene: TRBV11-3; D gene: -; clone size: once; J gene: TRBJ1-2; CDR3 DNA: TGTGCCAGCAGCTTAAGCTACACCTTC; CDR3 protein: CASSLSYTF
V gene: TRBV10-2; D gene: -; clone size: -; J gene: TRBJ1-2; CDR3 DNA: TGCGCCAGCAGTGGTGTTATGGGTGGCTACACCTTC; CDR3 protein: CASSGVMGGYTF
V gene: TRBV9; D gene: -; clone size: -; J gene: TRBJ1-3; CDR3 DNA: TGTGCCAGCAGTCCCGGGCTTGGGGGTTCTGGAAACACCATATATTTT; CDR3 protein: CASSPGLGGSGNTIYF
V gene: TRBV6-5; D gene: TRBD1; clone size: once; J gene: TRBJ1-2; CDR3 DNA: TGTGCCAGCAGACCCACAGGGGGCGTCTATGGCTACACCTTC; CDR3 protein: CASRPTGGVYGYTF
V gene: TRBV27; D gene: TRBD1; clone size: -; J gene: TRBJ2-1; CDR3 DNA: TGTGCCAGCAGTTTATCGACAGGGACCCCCTACAATGAGCAGTTCTTC; CDR3 protein: CASSLSTGTPYNEQFF
V gene: TRBV7-9; D gene: -; clone size: -; J gene: TRBJ1-1; CDR3 DNA: TGTGCCAGCAGCTTAGCCTGGGAAACCATGATTCGGGACACTGAAGCTTTCTTT; CDR3 protein: CASSLAWETMIRDTEAFF
V gene: TRBV5-1; D gene: -; clone size: -; J gene: TRBJ2-2; CDR3 DNA: TGCGCCAGCAGCGGTAGTGGGGGGCCGAACACCGGGGAGCTGTTTTTT; CDR3 protein: CASSGSGGPNTGELFF
V gene: TRBV2; D gene: -; clone size: -; J gene: TRBJ2-7; CDR3 DNA: TGTGCCATTTCAGGGGGGCGCTCCTACGAGCAGTACTTC; CDR3 protein: CAISGGRSYEQYF
V gene: TRBV18; D gene: -; clone size: -; J gene: TRBJ1-5; CDR3 DNA: TGTGCCAGCTCCTACGAGGAGGGGCCTCAGCCCCAGCATTTT; CDR3 protein: CASSYEEGPQPQHF
V gene: TRBV10-1; D gene: -; clone size: few; J gene: TRBJ1-6; CDR3 DNA: TGCGCCAGCAGGAGGCAGGGACGACATAATTCACCCCTCCACTTT; CDR3 protein: CASRRQGRHNSPLHF
V gene: TRBV4-3; D gene: -; clone size: -; J gene: TRBJ1-3; CDR3 DNA: TGCGCCAGCAGCCAAGATCGGGGGAGGGGGACTGGAAACACCATATATTTT; CDR3 protein: CASSQDRGRGTGNTIYF
V gene: TRBV19; D gene: TRBD1; clone size: -; J gene: TRBJ1-2; CDR3 DNA: TGTGCCAGTAGTACCGGAAACGACAGGGGGCATGGCTACACCTTC; CDR3 protein: CASSTGNDRGHGYTF
V gene: TRBV6-6; D gene: -; clone size: -; J gene: TRBJ1-3; CDR3 DNA: TGTGCCAGCAGTTCTTCAACAGGGTTTGGAAACACCATATATTTT; CDR3 protein: CASSSSTGFGNTIYF
V gene: TRBV5-1; D gene: -; clone size: -; J gene: TRBJ2-3; CDR3 DNA: TGCGCCAGCAGCACGAATGTGGCGGATACGCAGTATTTT; CDR3 protein: CASSTNVADTQYF
V gene: TRBV19; D gene: -; clone size: -; J gene: TRBJ1-5; CDR3 DNA: TGTGCCAGTAGTACAGCGATCGGGGACAGCAATCAGCCCCAGCATTTT; CDR3 protein: CASSTAIGDSNQPQHF
V gene: TRBV27; D gene: TRBD2; clone size: -; J gene: TRBJ2-7; CDR3 DNA: TGTGCCAGCAGTCCGCATAGCGGGAGGGAGGAAGAGCAGTACTTC; CDR3 protein: CASSPHSGREEEQYF
V gene: TRBV27; D gene: -; clone size: -; J gene: TRBJ1-6; CDR3 DNA: TGTGCCAGCAGTTATCTGAGGAGCTCCTATAATTCACCCCTCCACTTT; CDR3 protein: CASSYLRSSYNSPLHF
V gene: TRBV5-1; D gene: TRBD2; clone size: -; J gene: TRBJ2-7; CDR3 DNA: TGCGCCAGCAGCTTCACTTATCAGGTGACTAGCGACTCCTACGAGCAGTACTTC; CDR3 protein: CASSFTYQVTSDSYEQYF
V gene: TRBV18; D gene: TRBD2; clone size: -; J gene: TRBJ2-2; CDR3 DNA: TGTGCCAGCTCACTAGCGGGAGGCTCGACCGGGGAGCTGTTTTTT; CDR3 protein: CASSLAGGSTGELFF
V gene: TRBV5-1; D gene: TRBD2; clone size: -; J gene: TRBJ2-1; CDR3 DNA: TGCGCCAGCAGCTCGCTAGCGGGGGAGTACAATGAGCAGTTCTTC; CDR3 protein: CASSSLAGEYNEQFF
V gene: TRBV10-3; D gene: -; clone size: -; J gene: TRBJ1-2; CDR3 DNA: TGTGCCATCCCAGGGACCTATGGCTACACCTTC; CDR3 protein: CAIPGTYGYTF
V gene: TRBV7-3; D gene: -; clone size: -; J gene: TRBJ2-3; CDR3 DNA: TGTGCCAGCAGCTTGGACCGGAGGAATACGCAGTATTTT; CDR3 protein: CASSLDRRNTQYF
V gene: TRBV7-9; D gene: -; clone size: once; J gene: TRBJ2-2; CDR3 DNA: TGTGCCAGCAGCTTAGTATCGGGGAGCACCGGGGAGCTGTTTTTT; CDR3 protein: CASSLVSGSTGELFF
V gene: TRBV18; D gene: TRBD1; clone size: -; J gene: TRBJ1-1; CDR3 DNA: TGTGCCAGCTCACGGTCGCAGGGGGCTGACACTGAAGCTTTCTTT; CDR3 protein: CASSRSQGADTEAFF
V gene: TRBV21-1; D gene: -; clone size: -; J gene: TRBJ1-2; CDR3 DNA: TGTGCCAGCAGCGGAAGACCCAGGGTGTGTGGCTACACCTTC; CDR3 protein: CASSGRPRVCGYTF
V gene: TRBV2; D gene: -; clone size: -; J gene: TRBJ2-5; CDR3 DNA: TGTGCCAGCACATTATGGACTAACCAAGAGACCCAGTACTTC; CDR3 protein: CASTLWTNQETQYF
V gene: TRBV14; D gene: -; clone size: -; J gene: TRBJ2-7; CDR3 DNA: TGTGCCAGCAGCCATCTCAGGGCCGAGCAGTACTTC; CDR3 protein: CASSHLRAEQYF
V gene: TRBV21-1; D gene: -; clone size: -; J gene: TRBJ2-2; CDR3 DNA: TGTGCCAGCAGCATTCGACACGAGAACACCGGGGAGCTGTTTTTT; CDR3 protein: CASSIRHENTGELFF
V gene: TRBV11-2; D gene: TRBD2; clone size: once; J gene: TRBJ2-1; CDR3 DNA: TGTGCCACCTGGAGCGGGAAAGTCTACAATGAGCAGTTCTTC; CDR3 protein: CATWSGKVYNEQFF
V gene: TRBV19; D gene: -; clone size: once; J gene: TRBJ1-2; CDR3 DNA: TGTGCCAGTAGTAGATTTAACTATGGCTACACCTTC; CDR3 protein: CASSRFNYGYTF
V gene: TRBV27; D gene: TRBD1; clone size: -; J gene: TRBJ1-5; CDR3 DNA: TGTGCCAGCAGCCCAAGGACAGGTGAAAGCAATCAGCCCCAGCATTTT; CDR3 protein: CASSPRTGESNQPQHF
V gene: TRBV29-1; D gene: -; clone size: once; J gene: TRBJ1-5; CDR3 DNA: TGCAGCGTGGGGGATAGCAATCAGCCCCAGCATTTT; CDR3 protein: CSVGDSNQPQHF
V gene: TRBV7-9; D gene: -; clone size: -; J gene: TRBJ2-1; CDR3 DNA: TGTGCCAGCAGCCCAGAGAGTGAGCAGTTCTTC; CDR3 protein: CASSPESEQFF
V gene: TRBV6-5; D gene: TRBD2; clone size: -; J gene: TRBJ2-3; CDR3 DNA: TGTGCCAGCAGTTCCGGACTAGGTCGAGATACGCAGTATTTT; CDR3 protein: CASSSGLGRDTQYF